Listed below are T cell receptor beta chains from one sample, sequenced in a study of T-cell memory formation after mild COVID-19. TCRdb used MiXCR to reprocess the 5' RACE reads, holding one entry per CDR3 protein. The sample contains approximately 400,000 distinct CDR3 sequences, 20% to 25% of which appear only once. What was sequenced was PBMCs or a T cell subset sorted from them (not recorded which). The origin of the receptors is an adult woman who had mild COVID-19 (a few samples of this study predate the infection). Cell type and time point are not known. Each CDR3 is given with its conserved first and last residue. Fields, in order: clone size, D gene, V gene, J gene, CDR3 protein, CDR3 DNA. D genes are given only for firm matches. Size tells how often a clone was seen (once, few, many) or the class of an expanded clone, and some rows leave it out.

few	.	TRBV7-6	TRBJ2-6	CASSLAGWANVLTF	TGTGCCAGCAGCTTAGCGGGGTGGGCCAACGTCCTGACTTTC
.	TRBD2	TRBV20-1	TRBJ2-1	CSAYLMISGVREQFF	TGCAGTGCTTACCTGATGATTAGCGGGGTCCGGGAGCAGTTCTTC
.	TRBD2	TRBV7-9	TRBJ2-4	CASSPGDSGVLAKNIQYF	TGTGCCAGCAGCCCTGGGGATAGCGGGGTACTAGCCAAAAACATTCAGTACTTC
.	TRBD2	TRBV7-9	TRBJ2-2	CASSLVLGLSGTGTGELFF	TGTGCCAGCAGCTTAGTACTCGGCCTTAGCGGGACTGGCACCGGGGAGCTGTTTTTT
few	.	TRBV30	TRBJ1-2	CAWRGDGLPTYGYTF	TGTGCCTGGAGGGGCGATGGACTCCCTACCTATGGCTACACCTTC
few	.	TRBV28	TRBJ1-1	CASSPGRRAFF	TGTGCCAGCAGTCCCGGACGTCGAGCTTTCTTT
few	TRBD1	TRBV12-3/TRBV12-4	TRBJ1-6	CASSWGQGTLHF	TGTGCCAGCAGCTGGGGACAGGGCACCCTCCACTTT
few	.	TRBV12-3/TRBV12-4	TRBJ1-5	CASRPNGGGQPQHF	TGTGCCAGCAGGCCTAACGGGGGAGGTCAGCCCCAGCATTTT
few	.	TRBV20-1	TRBJ1-5	CSARDFRGFSNQPQHF	TGCAGTGCTAGAGATTTTCGGGGGTTTTCTAATCAGCCCCAGCATTTT
.	.	TRBV25-1	TRBJ1-5	CASSDAGQYNQPQHF	TGTGCCAGCAGTGATGCAGGGCAGTACAATCAGCCCCAGCATTTT
.	TRBD1	TRBV10-3	TRBJ1-2	CAISTGTDNYGYTF	TGTGCCATCAGCACCGGGACAGATAACTATGGCTACACCTTC
.	TRBD2	TRBV10-3	TRBJ2-3	CAIRGTSGRTDTQYF	TGTGCCATCAGAGGGACTAGCGGCCGCACAGATACGCAGTATTTT
once	.	TRBV7-2	TRBJ2-7	CASSPQGPAYEQYF	TGTGCCAGCAGCCCCCAGGGGCCGGCCTACGAGCAGTACTTC
.	TRBD1	TRBV5-1	TRBJ2-1	CASSWTGTDSYNEQFF	TGCGCCAGCAGCTGGACCGGGACAGACTCCTACAATGAGCAGTTCTTC
few	.	TRBV6-6	TRBJ2-7	CASSYSPVSSYEQYF	TGTGCCAGCAGTTACTCCCCGGTCAGTTCCTACGAGCAGTACTTC
few	TRBD1	TRBV7-2	TRBJ2-7	CASSSSRDRDYEQYF	TGTGCCAGCAGCTCAAGCCGGGACAGAGACTACGAGCAGTACTTC
few	TRBD1	TRBV20-1	TRBJ1-1	CSARHGTGNTEAFF	TGCAGTGCTAGACACGGGACAGGTAACACTGAAGCTTTCTTT
many	.	TRBV9	TRBJ2-6	CASSWGSGANVLTF	TGTGCCAGCAGCTGGGGGTCCGGGGCCAACGTCCTGACTTTC
.	TRBD1	TRBV6-2/TRBV6-3	TRBJ2-7	CASSQGVSSYEQYF	TGTGCCAGCAGCCAGGGGGTGAGCTCCTACGAGCAGTACTTC
few	.	TRBV6-1	TRBJ1-1	CASSEIGGSTEAFF	TGTGCCAGCAGTGAAATCGGGGGAAGCACTGAAGCTTTCTTT
.	.	TRBV7-9	TRBJ2-5	CASSSRWTLEYQETQYF	TGTGCCAGCAGCTCAAGATGGACTCTGGAGTACCAAGAGACCCAGTACTTC
.	.	TRBV7-7	TRBJ1-1	CASSFQYNTEAFF	TGTGCCAGCAGCTTTCAGTATAACACTGAAGCTTTCTTT
.	.	TRBV6-5	TRBJ2-1	CASTDWGEVQFF	TGTGCCAGCACCGACTGGGGTGAGGTGCAGTTCTTC
.	TRBD1	TRBV19	TRBJ2-1	CASRARGPYNEQFF	TGTGCCAGTAGGGCGAGGGGGCCCTACAATGAGCAGTTCTTC
.	.	TRBV20-1	TRBJ2-1	CSARPGTSLNEQFF	TGCAGTGCTAGACCCGGGACCAGCCTCAATGAGCAGTTCTTC
.	TRBD1	TRBV12-3/TRBV12-4	TRBJ2-4	CASSGGTGGSKNIQYF	TGTGCCAGCAGCGGGGGGACAGGGGGATCCAAAAACATTCAGTACTTC
.	TRBD2	TRBV5-1	TRBJ2-7	CASSSASGGYEQYF	TGCGCCAGCAGCTCGGCTAGCGGGGGTTACGAGCAGTACTTC
.	.	TRBV2	TRBJ1-5	CASSPRRYSNQPQHF	TGTGCCAGCAGCCCCAGACGGTATAGCAATCAGCCCCAGCATTTT
few	TRBD1	TRBV3-1	TRBJ2-2	CASGTGGVQNTGELFF	TGTGCCAGCGGAACAGGGGGCGTTCAGAACACCGGGGAGCTGTTTTTT
.	TRBD1	TRBV7-4	TRBJ1-5	CASSSRTGDYHSNQPQHF	TGTGCCAGCAGCTCCAGGACAGGGGATTATCATAGCAATCAGCCCCAGCATTTT
.	TRBD1	TRBV4-1	TRBJ1-6	CASSQDAGQGQVKNSPLHF	TGCGCCAGCAGCCAAGACGCGGGACAGGGGCAAGTCAAAAATTCACCCCTCCACTTT
many	.	TRBV7-9	TRBJ2-7	CASSLGGPTYEQYF	TGTGCCAGCAGCCTGGGGGGTCCCACCTACGAGCAGTACTTC
.	.	TRBV7-2	TRBJ2-7	CASSSGPYDEQYF	TGTGCCAGCAGCTCTGGGCCCTACGACGAGCAGTACTTC
.	TRBD2	TRBV20-1	TRBJ2-2	CSASLSGLAGDTGELFF	TGCAGTGCTAGTCTCTCTGGACTAGCGGGAGACACCGGGGAGCTGTTTTTT
few	TRBD1	TRBV24-1	TRBJ2-1	CATSDPGTGVNNEQFF	TGTGCCACCAGTGATCCCGGGACAGGAGTTAACAATGAGCAGTTCTTC
.	.	TRBV3-1	TRBJ1-1	CASSHSETVEAFF	TGTGCCAGCAGCCACTCAGAAACGGTTGAAGCTTTCTTT
.	TRBD2	TRBV11-3	TRBJ2-1	CASSQWVAGGQSSYNEQFF	TGTGCCAGCAGCCAGTGGGTAGCGGGAGGGCAGAGCTCCTACAATGAGCAGTTCTTC
.	.	TRBV2	TRBJ1-5	CASSESQAGPQHF	TGTGCCAGCAGTGAATCTCAAGCGGGGCCCCAGCATTTT
.	TRBD2	TRBV5-5	TRBJ2-2	CASSLFTSGTPAGAGELFF	TGTGCCAGCAGCTTGTTCACTAGCGGGACCCCAGCGGGAGCCGGGGAGCTGTTTTTT
.	TRBD2	TRBV6-5	TRBJ2-3	CASSYSVPGLAVRDTQYF	TGTGCCAGCAGTTACTCCGTGCCGGGACTAGCGGTGAGAGATACGCAGTATTTT
.	TRBD2	TRBV11-2	TRBJ2-7	CASSHHAGKREGRSYEQYF	TGTGCCAGCAGCCATCACGCCGGCAAGCGGGAGGGCCGATCCTACGAGCAGTACTTC
.	.	TRBV12-3/TRBV12-4	TRBJ2-7	CASSPRERGSYEQYF	TGTGCCAGCAGTCCGCGGGAAAGGGGTTCTTACGAGCAGTACTTC
few	.	TRBV5-5	TRBJ2-2	CASSLADTFTGELFF	TGTGCCAGCAGCTTGGCAGACACCTTCACCGGGGAGCTGTTTTTT
.	.	TRBV7-8	TRBJ2-2	CASSPETNTGELFF	TGTGCCAGCAGCCCGGAGACGAACACCGGGGAGCTGTTTTTT
many	.	TRBV21-1	TRBJ2-7	CASSTPGRLYEQYF	TGTGCCAGCAGCACCCCAGGGAGACTCTACGAGCAGTACTTC
.	TRBD1	TRBV6-6	TRBJ1-2	CASSWGQLDAPF	TGTGCCAGCAGTTGGGGACAGCTAGACGCCCCCTTC
.	.	TRBV3-1	TRBJ2-7	CASSQGGGQYF	TGTGCCAGCAGCCAAGGAGGGGGGCAGTACTTC
.	.	TRBV5-1	TRBJ2-5	CASTQLPGGIQETQYF	TGCGCCAGCACCCAGCTCCCGGGGGGCATACAAGAGACCCAGTACTTC
.	.	TRBV5-1	TRBJ2-7	CASSGYSYEQYF	TGCGCCAGCAGCGGCTACTCCTACGAGCAGTACTTC
few	.	TRBV10-3	TRBJ2-3	CAISEREHTQYF	TGTGCCATCAGTGAGAGGGAGCATACGCAGTATTTT
few	TRBD2	TRBV11-2	TRBJ2-5	CASRVAGGPRETQYF	TGTGCCAGCAGGGTAGCGGGAGGGCCTCGGGAGACCCAGTACTTC
.	.	TRBV11-3	TRBJ2-1	CASSSRGAADEQFF	TGTGCCAGCAGCTCAAGGGGGGCCGCGGATGAGCAGTTCTTC
.	TRBD1	TRBV7-9	TRBJ1-4	CASRTGSANEKLFF	TGTGCCAGCAGGACAGGGAGCGCTAATGAAAAACTGTTTTTT
few	.	TRBV25-1	TRBJ1-3	CASSQTMAEPTYGNTIYF	TGTGCCAGCAGCCAAACGATGGCGGAGCCAACGTATGGAAACACCATATATTTT